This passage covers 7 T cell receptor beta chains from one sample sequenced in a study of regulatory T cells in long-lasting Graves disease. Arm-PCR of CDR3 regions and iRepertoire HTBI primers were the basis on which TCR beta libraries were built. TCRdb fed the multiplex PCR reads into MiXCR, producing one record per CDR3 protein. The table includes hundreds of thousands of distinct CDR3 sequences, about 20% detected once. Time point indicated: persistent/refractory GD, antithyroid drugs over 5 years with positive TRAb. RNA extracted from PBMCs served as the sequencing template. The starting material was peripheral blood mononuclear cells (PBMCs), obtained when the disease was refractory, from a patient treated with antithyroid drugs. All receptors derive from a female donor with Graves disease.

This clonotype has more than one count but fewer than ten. The CDR3 here is CASRGQKYYGYTF. The CDR3 DNA sequence: TGTGCCAGCAGAGGACAGAAATACTATGGCTACACCTTC. The J gene is TRBJ1-2, the V gene TRBV6-1, with TRBD1 as a possible D gene (6 bases). Germline V gene sequence: CDR1 MNHNS, CDR2 SASEGT. The CDR3 consists of 13 residues. V dropped 6 bases and J dropped 3 bases, with 11 bases sitting between them.

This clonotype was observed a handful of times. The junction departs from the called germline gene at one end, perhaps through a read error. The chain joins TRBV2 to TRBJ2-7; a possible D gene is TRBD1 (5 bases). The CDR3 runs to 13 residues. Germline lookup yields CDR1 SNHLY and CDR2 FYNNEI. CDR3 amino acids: CASREERGYEQYF. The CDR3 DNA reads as TGTGCCAGCAGAGAAGAAAGGGGTTACGAGCAGTACTTC.

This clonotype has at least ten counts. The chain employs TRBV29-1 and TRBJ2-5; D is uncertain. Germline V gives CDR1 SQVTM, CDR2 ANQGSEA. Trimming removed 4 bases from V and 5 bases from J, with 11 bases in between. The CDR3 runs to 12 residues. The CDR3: CSVGRAGETQYF. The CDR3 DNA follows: TGCAGCGTTGGAAGGGCTGGGGAGACCCAGTACTTC.

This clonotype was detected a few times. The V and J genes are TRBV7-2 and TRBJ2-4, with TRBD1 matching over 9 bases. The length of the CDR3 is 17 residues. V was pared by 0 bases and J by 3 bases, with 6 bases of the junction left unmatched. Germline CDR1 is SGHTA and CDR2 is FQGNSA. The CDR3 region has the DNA TGTGCCAGCAGCTTAGCCACAGGGGGCTCTTTCAAAAACATTCAGTACTTC. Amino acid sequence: CASSLATGGSFKNIQYF.

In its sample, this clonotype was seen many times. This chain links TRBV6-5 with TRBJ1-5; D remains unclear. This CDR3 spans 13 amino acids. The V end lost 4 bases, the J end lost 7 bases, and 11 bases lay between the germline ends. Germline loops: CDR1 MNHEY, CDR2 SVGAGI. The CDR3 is CASSSSGWQPQHF. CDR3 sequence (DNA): TGTGCCAGCAGTTCCTCAGGTTGGCAGCCCCAGCATTTT.

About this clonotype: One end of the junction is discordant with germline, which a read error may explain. The CDR3 reads CAGSPTAVNTEAFF. The DNA for the CDR3 is TGTGCCGGGAGCCCTACAGCAGTGAACACTGAAGCTTTCTTT. The rearrangement uses TRBV30 and TRBJ1-1, with D unclear. This CDR3 is 14 amino acids long. Germline CDR1 and CDR2: GTSNPN and SVGIG (reference sequence).

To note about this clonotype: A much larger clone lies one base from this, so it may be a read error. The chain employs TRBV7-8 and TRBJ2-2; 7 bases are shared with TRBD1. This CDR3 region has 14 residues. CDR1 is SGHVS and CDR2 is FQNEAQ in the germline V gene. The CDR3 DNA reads TGTGCCAGCAGCGAAACAGGGGTCACCGGGGAGCTGCTTTTT. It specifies CASSETGVTGELLF.